This entry lists 10 T cell receptor beta chains sequenced from one sample in a study of T cells after yellow fever vaccination. TCRdb redid the calling of the 5' RACE reads with MiXCR, one entry per CDR3 protein. This table has 300,000 to 350,000 distinct CDR3 sequences, around a tenth appearing once. This sample comprised CD4+ T cells sorted from PBMCs, obtained 45 days after the yellow fever booster vaccination. The receptors were gathered from a man between 18 and 29 years old who received the YFV17D yellow fever vaccine.

In this sample, this clonotype turned up many times. The chain has TRBV13 and TRBJ2-1; the match to TRBD2 covers 9 bases. V was pared by 4 bases and J by 7 bases, with 11 bases of the junction left unmatched. Per the germline V gene, CDR1 is PRHDT and CDR2 is FYEKMQ (reference sequence). The CDR3 sequence is 16 residues long. DNA for the CDR3: TGTGCCAGCAGCTCTACCGGGGTAGCGGGGGAAAATGAGCAGTTCTTC. This translates into CASSSTGVAGENEQFF. The full variable domain, with the rest looked up from reference TRBV13 and TRBJ2-1, is AAGVIQSPRHLIKEKRETATLKCYPIPRHDTVYWYQQGPGQDPQFLISFYEKMQSDKGSIPDRFSAQQFSDYHSELNMSSLELGDSALYFCASSSTGVAGENEQFFGPGTRLTVL.

There are many counts of this clonotype. This rearrangement joins TRBV7-2 to TRBJ2-1; D is possibly TRBD1 (6 bases). There are 16 residues in the CDR3. The V and J ends lost 1 base and 3 bases respectively, with 13 bases between them. CDR1 and CDR2 (germline): SGHTA, FQGNSA. CDR3 nucleotides: TGTGCCAGCAGCTTAGGTGGACAGATGATCTACAATGAGCAGTTCTTC. This codes for CASSLGGQMIYNEQFF. Together with reference TRBV7-2 and TRBJ2-1, the CDR3 gives the full variable domain: GAGVSQSPSNKVTEKGKDVELRCDPISGHTALYWYRQSLGQGLEFLIYFQGNSAPDKSGLPSDRFSAERTGGSVSTLTIQRTQQEDSAVYLCASSLGGQMIYNEQFFGPGTRLTVL.

This clonotype was found many times. The chain has TRBV2 and TRBJ1-2; unclear D gene. V shed 4 bases and J shed 2 bases, with 8 bases lying between them. This CDR3 is 13 amino acids long. CDR1 and CDR2 from the germline V gene are SNHLY and FYNNEI. CDR3: CASSVRQNYGYTF. The CDR3 DNA reads as TGTGCCAGCAGTGTAAGGCAGAACTATGGCTACACCTTC. Together with reference TRBV2 and TRBJ1-2, the CDR3 gives the full variable domain: EPEVTQTPSHQVTQMGQEVILRCVPISNHLYFYWYRQILGQKVEFLVSFYNNEISEKSEIFDDQFSVERPDGSNFTLKIRSTKLEDSAMYFCASSVRQNYGYTFGSGTRLTVV.

The rearrangement uses TRBV5-1 and TRBJ2-1; D might be TRBD2 (5 bases). This CDR3 is built from 12 residues. Deletions cut 4 bases from V and 15 bases from J, with 17 bases between. Per germline, CDR1 SGHRS and CDR2 YFSETQ. As DNA, the CDR3 is TGCGCCAGCAGCCCGGAGGCCGGGATGTGGTTCTTC. This encodes CASSPEAGMWFF.

This clonotype showed up many times. The chain joins TRBV28 to TRBJ2-1; 8 positions agree with TRBD2. The V gene end was trimmed by 5 bases and the J gene end by 1 base; junction bases not matched to a gene: 7. CDR1 and CDR2 from the germline V gene are MDHEN and SYDVKM. The CDR3 extends over 16 amino acids. CDR3 in amino acids: CASSVTGGVSYNEQFF. The CDR3 DNA follows: TGTGCCAGCAGTGTCACGGGGGGGGTATCCTACAATGAGCAGTTCTTC.

This sequence joins TRBV5-4 and TRBJ2-3; weak D call: TRBD1 (8 bases). V was shortened by 2 bases and J by 6 bases, with 13 bases between the two germline ends. This CDR3 is 14 amino acids long. Germline loops: CDR1 SGHNT, CDR2 YYREEE (reference sequence). The CDR3: CASSFTGGDDTQYF. CDR3 in DNA: TGTGCCAGCAGCTTTACAGGGGGGGATGATACGCAGTATTTT.

This clonotype was recorded many times. This chain links TRBV6-6 with TRBJ1-6; TRBD1 aligns across 7 bases. J was trimmed by 7 bases and V by 5 bases; bases with no gene match: 2. This CDR3 spans 13 amino acids. Germline CDR1 and CDR2: MNHNY and SVGAGI (reference sequence). The CDR3 here is CASSTGANSPLHF. CDR3 coding DNA: TGTGCCAGCAGTACAGGGGCGAATTCACCCCTCCACTTT.

V is TRBV28 and J is TRBJ1-6; TRBD1 matches 8 bases. Germline loops: CDR1 MDHEN, CDR2 SYDVKM. V was clipped by 4 bases and J by 4 bases; unmatched bases: 3. CDR3 length equals 15 residues. CDR3: CASSSGGGYNSPLHF. DNA for the CDR3: TGTGCCAGCAGTTCAGGGGGCGGGTATAATTCACCCCTCCACTTT. The whole variable domain, filled in from reference TRBV28 and TRBJ1-6, reads DVKVTQSSRYLVKRTGEKVFLECVQDMDHENMFWYRQDPGLGLRLIYFSYDVKMKEKGDIPEGYSVSREKKERFSLILESASTNQTSMYLCASSSGGGYNSPLHFGNGTRLTVT.

The chain employs TRBV29-1 and TRBJ2-7; tentatively, D is TRBD1 or TRBD2 (5 bases each). CDR1 SQVTM and CDR2 ANQGSEA come from the germline V gene. Trimming pared 1 base from V and 8 bases from J, leaving 18 bases between. The CDR3 has 14 amino acids. The DNA for the CDR3 is TGCAGCGTTGAAGTTGGGGGATCGGGGCGGAAGCAGTACTTC. Protein product: CSVEVGGSGRKQYF.

This clonotype was observed at least ten times. The V call is TRBV10-3, the J call TRBJ2-3; D is perhaps TRBD2 (7 bases). The CDR3 has 17 amino acids. V dropped 6 bases and J dropped 2 bases, with 21 bases sitting between them. Per the germline V gene, CDR1 is ENHRY and CDR2 is SYGVKD. The CDR3 loop reads CAIRRGGGLIFTDTQYF. CDR3 DNA sequence: TGTGCCATCAGGAGGGGCGGGGGCCTGATATTCACAGATACGCAGTATTTT.